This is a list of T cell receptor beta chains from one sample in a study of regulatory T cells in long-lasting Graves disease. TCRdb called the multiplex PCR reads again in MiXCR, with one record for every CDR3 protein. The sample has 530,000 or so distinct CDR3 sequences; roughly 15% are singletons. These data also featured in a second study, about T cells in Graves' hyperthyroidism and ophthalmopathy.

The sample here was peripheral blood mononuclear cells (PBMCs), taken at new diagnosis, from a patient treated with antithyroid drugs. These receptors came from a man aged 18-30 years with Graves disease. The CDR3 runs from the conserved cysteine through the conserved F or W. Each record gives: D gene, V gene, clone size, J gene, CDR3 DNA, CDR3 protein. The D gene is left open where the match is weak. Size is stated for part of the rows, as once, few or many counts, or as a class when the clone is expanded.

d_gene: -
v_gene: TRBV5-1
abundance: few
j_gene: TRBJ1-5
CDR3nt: TGCGCCAGCAGCTTGACAGGTCCTAGCAATCAGCCCCAGCATTTT
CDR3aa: CASSLTGPSNQPQHF

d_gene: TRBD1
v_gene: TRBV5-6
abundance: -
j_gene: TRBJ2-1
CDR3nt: TGTGCCAGCAGCTTCCGGGACAGGGGTAATGAGCAGTTCTTC
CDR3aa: CASSFRDRGNEQFF

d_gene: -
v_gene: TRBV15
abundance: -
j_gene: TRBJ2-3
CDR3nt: TGTGCCACCAGCAGAGGGACACTCACAGATACGCAGTATTTT
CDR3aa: CATSRGTLTDTQYF

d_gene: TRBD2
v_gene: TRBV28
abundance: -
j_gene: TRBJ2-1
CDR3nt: TGTGCCAGCAGTTCTCTTCGTGGTAGCGGGAGTAATGAGCAGTTCTTC
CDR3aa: CASSSLRGSGSNEQFF

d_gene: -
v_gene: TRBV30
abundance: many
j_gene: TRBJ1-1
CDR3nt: TGTGCCTGGAGTGTAGGGTACCCTGAAGCTTTCTTT
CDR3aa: CAWSVGYPEAFF

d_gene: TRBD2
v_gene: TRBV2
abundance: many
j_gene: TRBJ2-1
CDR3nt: TGTGCCAGCAGTGAACTAGCGGTGCCATTCAATGAGCAGTTCTTC
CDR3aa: CASSELAVPFNEQFF

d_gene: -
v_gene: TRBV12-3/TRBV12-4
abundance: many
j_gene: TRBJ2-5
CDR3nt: TGTGCCAGCAGTTTTGTCCAAGAGACCCAGTACTTC
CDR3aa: CASSFVQETQYF

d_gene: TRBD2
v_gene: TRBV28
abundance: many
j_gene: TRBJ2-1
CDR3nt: TGTGCCAGCATATCGGGAGGGAACTACAATGAGCAGTTCTTC
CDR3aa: CASISGGNYNEQFF

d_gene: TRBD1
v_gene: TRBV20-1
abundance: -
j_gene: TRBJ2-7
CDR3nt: TGCAGTGCTAGAGATTTTGGGACAGAAGCCTACGAGCAGTACTTC
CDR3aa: CSARDFGTEAYEQYF

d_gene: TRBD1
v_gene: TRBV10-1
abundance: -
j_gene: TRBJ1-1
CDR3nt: TGCGCCAGCAGTGGAAAAACTCGGACAGGGCGGACTGAAGCTTTCTTT
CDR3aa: CASSGKTRTGRTEAFF

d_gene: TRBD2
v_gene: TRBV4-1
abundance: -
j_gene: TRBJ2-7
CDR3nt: TGCGCCAGCAGCCAAGATCTAGTTTGGGGACTAGCGGGAGACGAGCAGTACTTC
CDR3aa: CASSQDLVWGLAGDEQYF

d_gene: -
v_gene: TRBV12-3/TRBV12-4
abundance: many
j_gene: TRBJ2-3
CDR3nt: TGTGCCAGCAGTTTAGGTCTCGGAGATACGCAGTATTTT
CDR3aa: CASSLGLGDTQYF

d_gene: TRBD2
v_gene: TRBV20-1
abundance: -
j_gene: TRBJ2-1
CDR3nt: TGCAGTGCTGATACTAGCGGAAATTACAATGAGCAGTTCTTC
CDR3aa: CSADTSGNYNEQFF

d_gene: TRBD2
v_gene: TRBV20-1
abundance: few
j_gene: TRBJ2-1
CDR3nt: TGCAGTGCCCTTGGCTTAGCGGGAGGGTTCTTC
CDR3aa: CSALGLAGGFF

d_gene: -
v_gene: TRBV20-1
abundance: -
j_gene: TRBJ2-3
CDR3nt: TGCAGTGCTACCATACTAGCTCCGGGCACAGATACGCAGTATTTT
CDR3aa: CSATILAPGTDTQYF

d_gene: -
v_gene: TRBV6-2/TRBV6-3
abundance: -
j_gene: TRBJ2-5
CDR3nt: TGTGCCAGCAGTTACGGGGGGGCTCGAGAGACCCAGTACTTC
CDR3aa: CASSYGGARETQYF

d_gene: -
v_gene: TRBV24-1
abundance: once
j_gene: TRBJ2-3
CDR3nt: TGTGCCACCAGCCGATCTGTGGGGGTTAGTGGGGCAGATACGCAGTATTTT
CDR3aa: CATSRSVGVSGADTQYF

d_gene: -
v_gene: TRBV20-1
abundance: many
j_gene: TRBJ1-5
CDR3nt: TGCAGTGCTTATTCAGGGGGCAATCAGCCCCAGCATTTT
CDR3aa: CSAYSGGNQPQHF

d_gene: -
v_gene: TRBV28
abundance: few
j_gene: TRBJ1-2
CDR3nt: TGTGCCAGCAATGAACCCAGGGGCGGCTATGGCTACACCTTC
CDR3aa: CASNEPRGGYGYTF

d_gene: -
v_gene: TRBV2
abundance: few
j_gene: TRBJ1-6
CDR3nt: TGTGCCAGCAGTGACATCGGGGGTCCCCTCCACTTT
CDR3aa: CASSDIGGPLHF

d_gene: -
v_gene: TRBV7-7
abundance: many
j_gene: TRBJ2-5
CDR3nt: TGTGCTAGCAGCTTAGGGGCAGGGCCCCAAGAGACCCAGTACTTC
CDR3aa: CASSLGAGPQETQYF

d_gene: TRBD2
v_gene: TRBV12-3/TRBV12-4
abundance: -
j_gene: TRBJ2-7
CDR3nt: TGTGCCAGCAGTTTAACTGCGGGAGTCTCCTCCTACGAGCAGTACTTC
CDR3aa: CASSLTAGVSSYEQYF

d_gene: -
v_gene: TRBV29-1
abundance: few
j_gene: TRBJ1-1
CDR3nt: TGCAGCGTTGAAAGTCGGGCGCGGGACACTGAAGCTTTCTTT
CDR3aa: CSVESRARDTEAFF

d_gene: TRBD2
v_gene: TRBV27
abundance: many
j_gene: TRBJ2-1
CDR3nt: TGTGCCAGCAGAGTACTAGCGGGGTCCCATGAGCAGTTCTTC
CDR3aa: CASRVLAGSHEQFF